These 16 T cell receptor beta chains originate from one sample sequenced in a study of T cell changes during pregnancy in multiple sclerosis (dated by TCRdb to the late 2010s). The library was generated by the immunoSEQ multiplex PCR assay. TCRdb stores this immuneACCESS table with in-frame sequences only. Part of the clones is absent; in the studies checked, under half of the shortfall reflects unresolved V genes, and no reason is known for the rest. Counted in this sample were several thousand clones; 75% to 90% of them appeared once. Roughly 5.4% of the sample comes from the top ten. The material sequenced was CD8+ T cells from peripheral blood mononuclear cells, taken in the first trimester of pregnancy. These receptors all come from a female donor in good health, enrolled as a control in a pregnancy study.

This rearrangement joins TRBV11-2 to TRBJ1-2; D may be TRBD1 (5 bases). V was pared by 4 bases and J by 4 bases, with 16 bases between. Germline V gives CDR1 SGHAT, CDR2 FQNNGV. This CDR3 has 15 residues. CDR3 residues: CASSSGLTEGYGYTF. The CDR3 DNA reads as TGTGCCAGCAGCTCGGGACTCACTGAGGGCTATGGCTACACCTTC.

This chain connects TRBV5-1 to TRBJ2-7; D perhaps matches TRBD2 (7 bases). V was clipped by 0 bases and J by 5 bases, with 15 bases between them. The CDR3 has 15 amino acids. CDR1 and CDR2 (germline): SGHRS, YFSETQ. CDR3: CASSLAVGGGHEQYF. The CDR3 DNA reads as TGCGCCAGCAGCTTGGCCGTAGGGGGGGGCCACGAGCAGTACTTC.

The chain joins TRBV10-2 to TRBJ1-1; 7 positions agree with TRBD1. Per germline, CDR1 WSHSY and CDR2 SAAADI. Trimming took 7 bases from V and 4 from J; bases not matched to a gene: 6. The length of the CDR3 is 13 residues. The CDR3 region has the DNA TGCGCCAGCACCACGACAGGGCCCACTGAAGCTTTCTTT. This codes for CASTTTGPTEAFF.

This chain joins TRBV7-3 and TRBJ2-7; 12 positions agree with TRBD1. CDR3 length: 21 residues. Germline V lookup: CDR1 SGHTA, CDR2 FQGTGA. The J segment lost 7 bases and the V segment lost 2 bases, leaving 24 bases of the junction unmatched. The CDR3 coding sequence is TGTGCCAGCAGCTTATTTTTTACCGACCTAAACCAGGGACAGGGGGCAGGTGAGCAGTACTTC. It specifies CASSLFFTDLNQGQGAGEQYF. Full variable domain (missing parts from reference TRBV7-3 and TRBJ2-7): GAGVSQTPSNKVTEKGKYVELRCDPISGHTALYWYRQSLGQGPEFLIYFQGTGAADDSGLPNDRFFAVRPEGSVSTLKIQRTERGDSAVYLCASSLFFTDLNQGQGAGEQYFGPGTRLTVT.

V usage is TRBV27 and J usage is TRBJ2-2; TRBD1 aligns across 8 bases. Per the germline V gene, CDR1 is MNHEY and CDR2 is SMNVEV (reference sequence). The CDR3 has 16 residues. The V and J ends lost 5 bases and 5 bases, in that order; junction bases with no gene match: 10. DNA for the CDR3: TGTGCCAGCAGTGCGACAGGGGCGGATTGGACCGGGGAGCTGTTTTTT. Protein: CASSATGADWTGELFF.

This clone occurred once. CDR3 DNA: TGTGCCAGCAGTCCAATTACTCGCAGGGAAATCACAGATACGCAGTATTTT. Translation: CASSPITRREITDTQYF. The V call is TRBV28, the J call TRBJ2-3; TRBD1 might be the D (5 bases). Trimming stripped 5 bases from V and 2 bases from J, with 20 bases between. This CDR3 comprises 17 residues. Germline CDR1 and CDR2: MDHEN and SYDVKM.

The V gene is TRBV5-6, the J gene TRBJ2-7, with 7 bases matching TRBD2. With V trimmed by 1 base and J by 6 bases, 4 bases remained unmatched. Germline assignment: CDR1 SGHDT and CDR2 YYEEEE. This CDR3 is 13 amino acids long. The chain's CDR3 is CASSLWEGREQYF. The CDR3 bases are TGTGCCAGCAGCTTGTGGGAGGGCCGCGAGCAGTACTTC.

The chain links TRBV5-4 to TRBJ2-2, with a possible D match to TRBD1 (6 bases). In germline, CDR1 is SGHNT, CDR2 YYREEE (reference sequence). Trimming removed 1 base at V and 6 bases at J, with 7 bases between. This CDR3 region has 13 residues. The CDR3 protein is CASSLTGSGELFF. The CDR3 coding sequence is TGTGCCAGCAGCTTGACAGGGTCCGGGGAGCTGTTTTTT.

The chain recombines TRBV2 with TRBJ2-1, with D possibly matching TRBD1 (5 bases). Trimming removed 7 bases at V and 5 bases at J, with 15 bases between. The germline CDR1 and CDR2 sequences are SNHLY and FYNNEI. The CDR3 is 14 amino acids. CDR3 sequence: CASIHGDRDNEQFF. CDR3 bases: TGTGCCAGCATCCACGGAGACAGAGACAATGAGCAGTTCTTC.

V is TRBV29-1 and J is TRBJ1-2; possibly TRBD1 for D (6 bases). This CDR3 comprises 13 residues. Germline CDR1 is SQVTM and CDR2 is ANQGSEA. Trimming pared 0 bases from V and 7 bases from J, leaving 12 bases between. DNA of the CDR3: TGCAGCGTTGAAGATCCGACAGGTTCTGGCTACACCTTC. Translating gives CSVEDPTGSGYTF.

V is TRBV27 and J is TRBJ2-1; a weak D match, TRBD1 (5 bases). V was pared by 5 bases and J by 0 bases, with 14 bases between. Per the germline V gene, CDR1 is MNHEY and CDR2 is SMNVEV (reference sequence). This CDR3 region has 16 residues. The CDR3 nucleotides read TGTGCCAGCAGTAAGCAGGGTCGGACCTCCTACAATGAGCAGTTCTTC. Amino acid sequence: CASSKQGRTSYNEQFF.

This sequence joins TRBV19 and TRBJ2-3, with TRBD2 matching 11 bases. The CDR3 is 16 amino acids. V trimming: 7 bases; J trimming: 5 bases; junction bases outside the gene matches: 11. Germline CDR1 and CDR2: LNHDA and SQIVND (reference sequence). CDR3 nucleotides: TGTGCCAGTACTAAGAACGGGCTAGCGGGAGGAGATACGCAGTATTTT. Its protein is CASTKNGLAGGDTQYF.

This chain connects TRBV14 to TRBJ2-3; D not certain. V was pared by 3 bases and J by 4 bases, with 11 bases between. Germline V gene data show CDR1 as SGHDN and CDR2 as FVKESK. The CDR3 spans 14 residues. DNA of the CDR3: TGTGCCAGCAGCCATTGGCTAGATTCAGATACGCAGTATTTT. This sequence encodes CASSHWLDSDTQYF.

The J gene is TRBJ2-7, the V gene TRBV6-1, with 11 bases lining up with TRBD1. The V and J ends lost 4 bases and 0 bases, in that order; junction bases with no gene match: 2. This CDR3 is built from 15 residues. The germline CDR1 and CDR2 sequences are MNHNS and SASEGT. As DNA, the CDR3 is TGTGCCAGCAGTGGAGGGACAGGGGGCTCCTACGAGCAGTACTTC. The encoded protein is CASSGGTGGSYEQYF.

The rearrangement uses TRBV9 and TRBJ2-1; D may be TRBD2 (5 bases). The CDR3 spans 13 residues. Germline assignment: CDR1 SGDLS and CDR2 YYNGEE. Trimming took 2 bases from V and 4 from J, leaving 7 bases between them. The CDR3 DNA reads TGTGCCAGCAGCGTTCCGGGGTACAATGAGCAGTTCTTC. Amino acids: CASSVPGYNEQFF.

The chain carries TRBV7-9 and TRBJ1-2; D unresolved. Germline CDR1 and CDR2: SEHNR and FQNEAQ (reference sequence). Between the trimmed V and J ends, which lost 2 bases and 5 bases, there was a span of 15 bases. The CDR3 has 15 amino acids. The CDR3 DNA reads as TGTGCCAGCAGCTTATTTACACCCATCGCTTATGGCTACACCTTC. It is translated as CASSLFTPIAYGYTF.